This TCR beta chain was identified during a study of T cells after yellow fever vaccination. The study's findings and limits: Subsequent booster samples again held most clones from primary vaccination (approximately 95% CD4, roughly 88% CD8).

TCRdb analysed the 5' RACE reads with MiXCR anew, one entry per CDR3 protein. The top ten hold more than 12% of the sample, which has hundreds of thousands of distinct CDR3 sequences, approximately 13% seen once. The CDR3 contains 14 residues. Germline lookup yields CDR1 MDHEN and CDR2 SYDVKM. V gave up 3 bases and J gave up 9 bases, with 17 bases separating them. Comment on this clonotype: Its cognate antigen is unknown.

This sample comprised PBMCs, obtained on the day of the yellow fever booster vaccination. This clonotype was sampled from a man aged 30 to 39 who received the YFV17D yellow fever vaccine. The chain links TRBV28 to TRBJ2-5; D is unresolved. CDR3 DNA sequence: TGTGCCAGCAGTTTCGGAGCCCAAAAGAGACCCCAGTACTTC. This codes for CASSFGAQKRPQYF.